A selection of T cell receptor beta chains follows, all from one sample in a study of radiotherapy plus CTLA-4 blockade in lung cancer. Method: immunoSEQ multiplex PCR; TCRdb's copy keeps in-frame clones and lacks some. The repertoire includes 70,000 to 85,000 clones, roughly 80% of them detected once, and 8% to 10% sits in the top ten. Source: peripheral blood, taken from a patient treated with radiotherapy plus ipilimumab. All receptors derive from a human donor with non-small cell lung cancer whose response to radiotherapy plus ipilimumab could not be evaluated. Both conserved end residues are part of each CDR3. The order of the fields is D gene, J gene, V gene, CDR3 protein. D genes are given only for firm matches.

>TRBD1|TRBJ2-7|TRBV18
CASSPGTGEEQYF
>TRBD1|TRBJ1-2|TRBV7-6
CASSDWTGGYTF
>TRBD1|TRBJ2-1|TRBV28
CASSFIQGTYNEQFF
>TRBD1|TRBJ2-7|TRBV6-5
CASRGQGLSSYEQYF
>NA|TRBJ1-1|TRBV4-1
CASSPHNQENTEAFF
>NA|TRBJ1-2|TRBV5-5
CASSHGNTHNYGYTF
>NA|TRBJ2-2|TRBV25-1
CASSPAPFSGELFF
>NA|TRBJ2-5|TRBV6-5
CASSQFPGGRETQYF
>NA|TRBJ1-1|TRBV27
CASSLFRNTEAFF
>TRBD1|TRBJ1-4|TRBV25-1
CASSARQGFNEKLFF
>TRBD1|TRBJ2-7|TRBV5-5
CASSQETGGRGEQYF
>TRBD1|TRBJ1-1|TRBV11-3
CASSQGGTGEAFF
>NA|TRBJ2-7|TRBV10-3
CAIGQSEQYF
>NA|TRBJ1-2|TRBV19
CASSIGRAGGYTF
>NA|TRBJ1-1|TRBV14
CASSQENSVNTEAFF
>NA|TRBJ1-2|TRBV19
CASSPGDYGYTF
>NA|TRBJ1-1|TRBV7-2
CASSFPPSEAFF
>TRBD1|TRBJ2-1|TRBV2
CASSADRGHYNEQFF
>NA|TRBJ1-2|TRBV6-5
CASSYSGSNYGYTF
>TRBD2|NA|TRBV19
CASSALAGGPYEQYF
>NA|TRBJ2-2|TRBV18
CASSPSAGATNTGELFF
>NA|TRBJ1-2|TRBV19
CASREIQGYGYTF
>TRBD2|TRBJ2-1|TRBV7-6
CASSLLTLAGGPTYNEQFF
>NA|TRBJ2-5|TRBV5-1
CASSFSSGGETQYF
>TRBD2|TRBJ2-7|TRBV5-1
CASSLVGLAGPSYEQYF
>NA|TRBJ2-1|TRBV2
CASSKRTGEEYNEQFF
>NA|TRBJ2-7|TRBV10-3
CAISEKDFASYEQYF
>NA|TRBJ2-3|TRBV29-1
CSVDPRNTDTQYF
>NA|TRBJ1-4|TRBV30
CAWSAGDGNEKLFF
>NA|TRBJ2-5|TRBV11-3
CASSFPTRSQETQYF
>NA|TRBJ1-1|TRBV19
CASSIQDSPNTEAFF
>TRBD1|TRBJ1-5|TRBV5-6
CASSLWDRIIGSNQPQHF
>NA|TRBJ1-6|TRBV19
CASNSDSRLENSPLHF
>TRBD2|TRBJ2-1|TRBV7-9
CASSLRSGRQNEQFF
>TRBD2|TRBJ2-1|TRBV7-2
CASSLGGGAFF
>TRBD1|TRBJ1-2|TRBV18
CASSPPDRGHGYTF
>NA|TRBJ1-1|TRBV5-4
CASSSLGEGTEAFF
>NA|TRBJ2-7|TRBV7-9
CASSHPTGPLEQYF
>NA|TRBJ1-2|TRBV18
CASSAQGGYTF
>NA|NA|TRBV6-6
CASSYISQASYEQYF
>NA|TRBJ1-5|TRBV27
CASSQGSNQPQHF
>TRBD1|TRBJ1-2|TRBV27
CASSLGGGPRGGYTF
>TRBD1|TRBJ1-5|TRBV5-6
CASSSDRGSQPQHF
>TRBD1|TRBJ1-2|TRBV5-4
CASSSRDRLNYGYTF
>NA|TRBJ1-3|TRBV9
CASSPPAGNTIYF
>TRBD1|TRBJ1-2|TRBV30
CAWSKGAYYGYTF
>NA|TRBJ2-3|TRBV6-9
CASSYQLGPADTQYF
>NA|TRBJ1-2|TRBV4-2
CASSQVPREDYGYTF
>TRBD1|TRBJ2-1|TRBV30
CAWRDRASHEQFF